This T cell receptor beta chain emerged from a study of blood T cell repertoires in COVID-19. Turning to the study itself: Both acute and convalescent COVID-19 samples were obtained from the United States, Italy and Spain.

Original methodology: The assay estimated nucleated cells by amplifying reference gene primers. Data came from immunoSEQ multiplex PCR; TCRdb stores just in-frame clones and leaves some out. D and trimming were read from the DNA, whereas the V and J calls and clone size are those reported in that table. In the table there are tens of thousands of clones, 75% to 90% of which are singletons. The V and J ends lost 4 bases and 5 bases respectively, with 17 bases between them. Germline loops: CDR1 MNHEY, CDR2 SVGEGT. The CDR3 is 15 residues long. Sequenced: peripheral blood. The source is a woman older than 75 with active or convalescent COVID-19. V usage is TRBV6-2 or TRBV6-3 and J usage is TRBJ2-5; weak D call: TRBD2 (6 bases). CDR3 sequence (DNA): TGTGCCAGCAGTTCCCATGGTTTAGGGAGGGAGACCCAGTACTTC. Protein sequence: CASSSHGLGRETQYF.